The T cell receptor beta chain described here comes from a study of blood T cell repertoires in COVID-19. Study background: Nucleic acid was either cDNA or gDNA, and it came from T cells, B-cell-depleted T cells, or PBMCs.

Sequencing was performed with immunoSEQ multiplex PCR; in TCRdb, only in-frame clones are kept and a portion is missing. The table shows under 200,000 clones, with more than 60% occurring only once. This sequence originates from a man in his fifties or sixties with acute or convalescent COVID-19. Input material: peripheral blood.

Written as DNA, the CDR3 is TGTGCCAGTAGTCGGGGGGGGAGGGAATACAATGAGCAGTTCTTC. Translation gives CASSRGGREYNEQFF. The chain combines TRBV19 with TRBJ2-1; 8 positions match TRBD2. Germline V gene data show CDR1 as LNHDA and CDR2 as SQIVND (reference sequence). V was pared by 5 bases and J by 4 bases, with 7 bases of the junction left unmatched. The CDR3 consists of 15 residues.